This TCR beta chain appears in the sequencing data of a study of blood T cell repertoires in COVID-19. The CDR3 totals 14 residues. The V end lost 5 bases, the J end lost 3 bases, and 11 bases lay between the germline ends. The germline V gene encodes CDR1 LNHDA and CDR2 SQIVND (reference sequence). Original processing methods: Counts of nucleated cells, estimated from reference gene primer amplification, were obtained. Clones were sequenced by immunoSEQ multiplex PCR, and TCRdb holds only the in-frame ones, with some missing. Clone size and V and J calls were adopted from that table, with D and trimming inferred from the DNA. The sample carries some 74,000 clones, 80% to 90% recorded once.

Specimen: peripheral blood. The receptor's source is a woman aged 80 or older with active or convalescent COVID-19. V is TRBV19 and J is TRBJ2-1; D is perhaps TRBD2 (6 bases). This CDR3 reads CASSAGTFYNEQFF. In DNA form, the CDR3 reads TGTGCCAGTAGTGCCGGGACTTTCTACAATGAGCAGTTCTTC.